This is a list of T cell receptor beta chains from one sample in a study of T cell repertoires in cytomegalovirus infection. No antigen has been assigned to these receptors. MiXCR, applied by TCRdb to the reads, yields one record per CDR3 protein. The repertoire holds around 900,000 distinct CDR3 sequences, with about a third as singletons. The material sequenced was cultured CD8+ T cells from PBMCs, taken from culture after CMV antigen stimulation. The receptors shown here come from a human donor in good health (CMV status not recorded). Some clones in this sample may be carry-over from other donors' samples. CDR3s include the opening cysteine and the closing phenylalanine or tryptophan. D genes are given only for firm matches. Clone size is stated in some rows and not others, as once, few, many or a class when expanded.

>.|TRBV19|TRBD2|TRBJ2-1
CTSSRLAGDHNEQFF
TGTACCAGTAGCCGTCTAGCGGGGGACCACAATGAGCAGTTCTTC
>.|TRBV6-1|.|TRBJ1-1
CASSSPPPQRVNTEAFF
TGTGCCAGCAGTTCTCCACCACCACAGCGAGTGAACACTGAAGCTTTCTTT
>many|TRBV7-2|.|TRBJ2-5
CASNPGYSKKETQYF
TGTGCCAGCAACCCTGGGTACAGTAAAAAAGAGACCCAGTACTTC
>few|TRBV2|.|TRBJ2-1
CASLSGHEQFF
TGTGCCAGCCTCTCGGGGCATGAGCAGTTCTTC
>once|TRBV20-1|.|TRBJ2-2
CSARDHRGGTGELFF
TGCAGTGCTAGAGATCACAGGGGAGGAACCGGGGAGCTGTTTTTT
>few|TRBV6-6|.|TRBJ1-1
CASRGLPGGTEAFF
TGTGCCAGCAGGGGACTGCCTGGGGGGACTGAAGCTTTCTTT
>many|TRBV27|.|TRBJ1-2
CASSLSPSASYTF
TGTGCCAGCAGTTTAAGTCCGTCGGCTAGCTACACCTTC
>.|TRBV7-2|.|TRBJ2-1
CASSSQQAYEVSHEQFF
TGTGCCAGCAGCTCGCAACAGGCTTACGAAGTGAGCCATGAGCAGTTCTTC
>few|TRBV7-2|TRBD2|TRBJ2-1
CASSETSGDFYNEQFF
TGTGCCAGCAGCGAAACTAGCGGGGACTTCTACAATGAGCAGTTCTTC
>.|TRBV27|.|TRBJ1-2
CASSLFPAGEDHGYTF
TGTGCCAGCAGTCTGTTCCCGGCAGGGGAGGATCATGGCTACACCTTC
>many|TRBV6-1|.|TRBJ2-2
CASTPIWGPFTGELFF
TGTGCCAGCACCCCCATCTGGGGCCCTTTTACCGGGGAGCTGTTTTTT
>.|TRBV7-2|.|TRBJ1-4
CASNKRGSEKLFF
TGTGCCAGCAACAAGAGGGGTTCGGAAAAACTGTTTTTT
>once|TRBV12-5|.|TRBJ2-2
CASGQPGPYTGELFF
TGTGCTAGTGGTCAACCGGGACCTTATACCGGGGAGCTGTTTTTT
>.|TRBV6-6|.|TRBJ2-5
CASSYSNGPLETQYF
TGTGCCAGCAGTTACTCAAATGGGCCCCTGGAGACCCAGTACTTC
>many|TRBV6-5|TRBD1|TRBJ1-1
CASSYSGTGNTEAFF
TGTGCCAGCAGTTACTCCGGGACAGGGAACACTGAAGCTTTCTTT
>many|TRBV7-8|.|TRBJ1-2
CASSPPIDNSYSYGYTF
TGTGCCAGCAGCCCACCTATCGACAACTCTTATAGCTATGGCTACACCTTC
>few|TRBV12-3/TRBV12-4|.|TRBJ1-2
CASSSYTF
TGTGCCAGCAGTAGCTACACCTTC
>few|TRBV7-9|.|TRBJ1-5
CASSSHGQPQHF
TGTGCCAGCAGTTCCCATGGGCAGCCCCAGCATTTT
>few|TRBV6-1|.|TRBJ2-5
CASRLGRRQETQYF
TGTGCCAGCAGACTGGGACGTCGACAAGAGACCCAGTACTTC
>.|TRBV6-2/TRBV6-3|TRBD1|TRBJ1-1
CASIWSGQLNTEAFF
TGTGCCAGCATCTGGTCGGGACAGCTGAACACTGAAGCTTTCTTT
>.|TRBV23-1|.|TRBJ1-5
CASSQSRDDQPQHF
TGCGCCAGCAGTCAATCCAGGGACGATCAGCCCCAGCATTTT
>.|TRBV9|.|TRBJ2-5
CASSPIQQRETQYF
TGTGCCAGCAGCCCCATACAGCAGAGGGAGACCCAGTACTTC
>.|TRBV24-1|.|TRBJ2-1
CATSDSQGPYNEQFF
TGTGCCACCAGTGATTCACAGGGACCGTACAATGAGCAGTTCTTC
>many|TRBV7-8|TRBD1|TRBJ1-5
CASSLGTGGYSNQPQHF
TGTGCCAGCAGCTTAGGGACAGGGGGCTATAGCAATCAGCCCCAGCATTTT
>once|TRBV3-1|.|TRBJ2-1
CASSQDRSQGNEQFF
TGTGCCAGCAGCCAAGATCGAAGCCAGGGCAATGAGCAGTTCTTC